This T cell receptor (beta chain) emerged from a study of blood T cells in healthy people across ages. Healthy individuals of Caucasian origin from Russia, aged roughly 6 to 95, served as donors. Each sample gave at least 7 million isolated PBMCs. Then a second PCR, running about 6 to 12 cycles, was carried out with a sample-barcoded 5' primer and a J-beta primer mix. MiXCR was run by TCRdb on the 5' RACE reads, yielding one entry per CDR3 protein. The data show around 800,000 distinct CDR3 sequences, under 30% seen once. These data are also associated with another study on T cells of mothers and their children.

The TCR originated in a boy between 10 and 17 years old in good health. The sample comprised blood.

CDR3 nucleotide sequence: TGTGCCAGCAGCTTACATAACGAGTTCTTC. Its protein is CASSLHNEFF. The V and J genes are TRBV7-2 and TRBJ2-1; D not resolved. The ends were cut back, 2 bases at V and 14 bases at J, with 7 bases in the middle. CDR1 and CDR2 from the germline V gene are SGHTA and FQGNSA. The CDR3 runs to 10 residues.